The clone carrying this T cell receptor beta chain was seen at least ten times. The antigen remains unidentified. CDR3 length: 15 amino acids. The germline gives CDR1 ENHRY, CDR2 SYGVKD. V dropped 3 bases and J dropped 4; count of bases not matched to a gene: 6. This entry belongs to a study of beta chain features in type 1 diabetes. For the study at large: Investigators examined roughly 99,000,000 sorted cells across all samples.

Study-wide findings and caveats: VDJ junctions from patients with type 1 diabetes contained fewer insertions and more deletions. Researchers reported that naive, central memory and Treg TCRB repertoires appeared more similar in patients than in healthy donors. Cells with high TCR expression could be over-represented by cDNA sequencing. When Type 1 diabetes patients were examined, their TCRB CDR3s proved moderately but significantly shorter in all four CD4+ subsets.

The isolated RNA, all of it, was reverse transcribed, so expressed TCRB transcripts were what got sequenced. Profiling relied on immunoSEQ multiplex PCR, and the TCRdb table lists in-frame clones only, not all of them. This table has a few hundred thousand clones, around a tenth appearing once. This chain uses TRBV10-3 with TRBJ1-3; 7 nucleotides line up with TRBD1. Sequencing was carried out using central memory CD4+ T cells from blood. The origin of this receptor is a man aged 25-45 years with type 1 diabetes. The CDR3 nucleotides read TGTGCCATCAGTGAAGACCCGGGACAGGGAAACACCATATATTTT. The encoded protein is CAISEDPGQGNTIYF.